The clone carrying this TCR beta chain was detected many times. The antigen remains undetermined. The data were taken from a study of CD8 T cells in ankylosing spondylitis. In making TCR beta libraries, quantitative 5'-RACE with molecular barcodes was used. MiXCR, applied by TCRdb to the 5' RACE reads, yields one record per CDR3 protein. The table includes a few hundred thousand distinct CDR3 sequences, about a fifth detected once. Germline V lookup: CDR1 SGHRS, CDR2 YFSETQ. The CDR3 spans 15 residues. Trimming left V 4 bases short and J 5 bases short, with 18 bases between. General study points: CD8+ disease-linked clones were present at relatively low frequencies in blood.

This clonotype was obtained from a female donor with ankylosing spondylitis or in good health (not recorded which). V and J are TRBV5-1 and TRBJ1-1, with D possibly being TRBD1 (5 bases). The specimen was blood, either unsorted or a sorted T cell fraction (not recorded which). The chain's CDR3 is CASSMGDGGGTEAFF. CDR3 coding DNA: TGCGCCAGCAGCATGGGGGACGGCGGAGGGACTGAAGCTTTCTTT.